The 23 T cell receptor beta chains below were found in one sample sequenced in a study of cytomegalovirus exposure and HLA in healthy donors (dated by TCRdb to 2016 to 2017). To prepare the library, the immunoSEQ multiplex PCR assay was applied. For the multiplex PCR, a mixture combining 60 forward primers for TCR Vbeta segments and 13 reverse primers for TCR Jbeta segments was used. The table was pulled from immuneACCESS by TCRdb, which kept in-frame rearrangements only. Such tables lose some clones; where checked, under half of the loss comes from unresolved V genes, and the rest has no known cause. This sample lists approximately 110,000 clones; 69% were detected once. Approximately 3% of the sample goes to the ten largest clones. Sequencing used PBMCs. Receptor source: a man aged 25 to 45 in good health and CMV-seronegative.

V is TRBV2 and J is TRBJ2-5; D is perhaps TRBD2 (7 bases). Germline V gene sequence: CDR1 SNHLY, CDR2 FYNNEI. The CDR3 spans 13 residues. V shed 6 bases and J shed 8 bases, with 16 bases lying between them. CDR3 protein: CASREGEGSTQYF. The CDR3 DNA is TGTGCCAGCAGAGAGGGGGAGGGTAGTACCCAGTACTTC.

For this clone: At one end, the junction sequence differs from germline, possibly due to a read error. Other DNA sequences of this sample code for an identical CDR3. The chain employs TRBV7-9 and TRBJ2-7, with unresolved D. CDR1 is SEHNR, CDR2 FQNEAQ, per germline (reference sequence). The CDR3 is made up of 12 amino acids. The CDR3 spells CSSSLGAYEQYF. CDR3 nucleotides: TGTTCCAGCAGCTTAGGAGCCTACGAGCAGTACTTC.

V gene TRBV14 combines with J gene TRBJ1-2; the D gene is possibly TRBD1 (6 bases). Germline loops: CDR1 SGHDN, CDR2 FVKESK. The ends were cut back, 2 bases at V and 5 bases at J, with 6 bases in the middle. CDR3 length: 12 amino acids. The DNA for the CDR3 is TGTGCCAGCAGCCAACAGGGGTATGGCTACACCTTC. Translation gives CASSQQGYGYTF.

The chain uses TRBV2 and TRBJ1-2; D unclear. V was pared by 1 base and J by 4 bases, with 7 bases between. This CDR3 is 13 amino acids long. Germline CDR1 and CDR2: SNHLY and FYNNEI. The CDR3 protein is CASSEVGVYGYTF. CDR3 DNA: TGTGCCAGCAGTGAAGTGGGAGTCTATGGCTACACCTTC.

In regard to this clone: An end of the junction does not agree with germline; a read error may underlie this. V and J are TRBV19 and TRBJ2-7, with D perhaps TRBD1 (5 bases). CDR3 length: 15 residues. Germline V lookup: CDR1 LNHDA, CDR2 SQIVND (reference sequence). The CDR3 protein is CASSIVIDRFYKQYF. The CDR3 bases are TGTGCCAGTAGTATAGTAATCGACAGATTCTACAAGCAGTACTTC.

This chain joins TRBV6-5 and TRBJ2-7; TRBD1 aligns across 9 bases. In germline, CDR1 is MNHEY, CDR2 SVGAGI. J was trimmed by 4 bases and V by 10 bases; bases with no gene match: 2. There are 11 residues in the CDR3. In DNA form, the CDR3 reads TGTGCCACGACAGGGGGTTACGAGCAGTACTTC. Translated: CATTGGYEQYF.

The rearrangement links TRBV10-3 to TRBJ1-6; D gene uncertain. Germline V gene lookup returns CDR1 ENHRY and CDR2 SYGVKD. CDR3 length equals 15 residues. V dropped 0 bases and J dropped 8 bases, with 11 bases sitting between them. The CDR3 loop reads CAISESEDQDSPLHF. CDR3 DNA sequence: TGTGCCATCAGTGAGTCGGAGGATCAGGATTCACCCCTCCACTTT.

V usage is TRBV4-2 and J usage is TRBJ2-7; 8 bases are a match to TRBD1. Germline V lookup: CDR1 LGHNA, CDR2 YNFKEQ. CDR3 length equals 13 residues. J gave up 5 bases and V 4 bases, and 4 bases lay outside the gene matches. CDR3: CASSLGQGNEQYF. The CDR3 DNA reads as TGTGCCAGCAGCCTAGGACAGGGCAACGAGCAGTACTTC.

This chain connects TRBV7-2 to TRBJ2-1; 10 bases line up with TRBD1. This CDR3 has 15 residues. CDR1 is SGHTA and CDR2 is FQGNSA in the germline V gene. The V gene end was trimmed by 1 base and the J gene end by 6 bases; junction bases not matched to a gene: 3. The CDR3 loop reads CASSLGGTGANEQFF. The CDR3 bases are TGTGCCAGCAGCTTAGGTGGGACAGGGGCCAATGAGCAGTTCTTC.

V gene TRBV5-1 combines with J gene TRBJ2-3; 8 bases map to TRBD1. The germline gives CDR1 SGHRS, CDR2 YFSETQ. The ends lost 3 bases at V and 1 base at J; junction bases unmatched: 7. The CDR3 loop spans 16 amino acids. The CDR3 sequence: CASSYRDRSGTDTQYF. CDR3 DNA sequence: TGCGCCAGCAGCTACCGGGACAGGTCTGGCACAGATACGCAGTATTTT.

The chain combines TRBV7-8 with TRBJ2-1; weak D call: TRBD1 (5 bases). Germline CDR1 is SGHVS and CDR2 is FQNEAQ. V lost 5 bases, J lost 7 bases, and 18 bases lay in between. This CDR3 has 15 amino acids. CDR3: CASSTFSSRVNEQFF. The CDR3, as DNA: TGTGCCAGCAGCACCTTTTCAAGCAGGGTAAATGAGCAGTTCTTC.

The CDR3 sequence: CASSLRQYNEQFF. DNA for the CDR3: TGTGCCAGCTCCCTGCGACAGTACAATGAGCAGTTCTTC. The chain links TRBV6-5 to TRBJ2-1; perhaps TRBD1 as D (5 bases). Trimming stripped 8 bases from V and 4 bases from J, with 12 bases between. The CDR3 extends over 13 amino acids. CDR1 and CDR2 from the germline V gene are MNHEY and SVGAGI.

CDR3 sequence: CASSPGQSNTGELFF. In DNA, the CDR3 is TGTGCCAGCAGCCCCGGACAGTCAAACACCGGGGAGCTGTTTTTT. The chain recombines TRBV11-3 with TRBJ2-2; TRBD1 might be the D (6 bases). Deletions cut 5 bases from V and 2 bases from J, with 12 bases between. The CDR3 has 15 residues. The germline gives CDR1 SGHNT, CDR2 YENEEA. Full variable domain (outside the CDR3, taken from reference TRBV11-3 and TRBJ2-2): EAGVVQSPRYKIIEKKQPVAFWCNPISGHNTLYWYLQNLGQGPELLIRYENEEAVDDSQLPKDRFSAERLKGVDSTLKIQPAELGDSAVYLCASSPGQSNTGELFFGEGSRLTVL.

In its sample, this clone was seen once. The CDR3 DNA follows: TGCACCAGCAGCCAAGTTAGGCGAGGGACAGACCGCTCCTACGAGCAGTACTTC. Translating it yields CTSSQVRRGTDRSYEQYF. The chain couples TRBV1 to TRBJ2-7; the D call in the table, TRBD1, was not verified against the DNA. TRBV1 is a known pseudogene. This CDR3 is built from 18 residues.

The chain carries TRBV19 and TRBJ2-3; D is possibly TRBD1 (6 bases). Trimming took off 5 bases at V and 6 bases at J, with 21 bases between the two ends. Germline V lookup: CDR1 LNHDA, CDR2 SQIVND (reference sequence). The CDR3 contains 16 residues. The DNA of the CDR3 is TGTGCCAGTAGTTACCGAGGACAGCCAGCGCCGGATACGCAGTATTTT. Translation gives CASSYRGQPAPDTQYF.

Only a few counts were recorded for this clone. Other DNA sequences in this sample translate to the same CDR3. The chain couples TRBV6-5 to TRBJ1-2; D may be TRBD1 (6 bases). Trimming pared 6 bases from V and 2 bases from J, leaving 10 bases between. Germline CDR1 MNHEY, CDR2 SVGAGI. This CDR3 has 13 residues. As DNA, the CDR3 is TGTGCCAGCAGCCGGGACATAAACTATGGCTACACCTTC. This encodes CASSRDINYGYTF.

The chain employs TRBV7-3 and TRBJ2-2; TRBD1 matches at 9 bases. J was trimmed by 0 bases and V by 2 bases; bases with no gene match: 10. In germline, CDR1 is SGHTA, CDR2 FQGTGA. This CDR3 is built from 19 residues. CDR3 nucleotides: TGTGCCAGCAGCTTAGTTCCCGGGACAGGGACCGCGAACACCGGGGAGCTGTTTTTT. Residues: CASSLVPGTGTANTGELFF.

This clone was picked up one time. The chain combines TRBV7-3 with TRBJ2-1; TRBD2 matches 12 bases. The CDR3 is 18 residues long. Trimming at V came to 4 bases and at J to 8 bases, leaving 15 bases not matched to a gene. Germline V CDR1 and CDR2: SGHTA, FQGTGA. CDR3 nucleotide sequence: TGTGCCAGCAGCTCCAAAAGGACTAGCGGGGTGGGCCGGGATGAGCAGTTCTTC. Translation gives CASSSKRTSGVGRDEQFF. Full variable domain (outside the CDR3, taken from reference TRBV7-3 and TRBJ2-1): GAGVSQTPSNKVTEKGKYVELRCDPISGHTALYWYRQSLGQGPEFLIYFQGTGAADDSGLPNDRFFAVRPEGSVSTLKIQRTERGDSAVYLCASSSKRTSGVGRDEQFFGPGTRLTVL.

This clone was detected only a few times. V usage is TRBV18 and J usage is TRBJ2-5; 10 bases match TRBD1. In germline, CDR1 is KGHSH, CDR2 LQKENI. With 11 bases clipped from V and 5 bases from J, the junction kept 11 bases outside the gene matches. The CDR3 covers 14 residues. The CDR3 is CAAGRTGGLETQYF. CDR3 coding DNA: TGTGCCGCGGGCCGGACAGGGGGTCTGGAGACCCAGTACTTC.

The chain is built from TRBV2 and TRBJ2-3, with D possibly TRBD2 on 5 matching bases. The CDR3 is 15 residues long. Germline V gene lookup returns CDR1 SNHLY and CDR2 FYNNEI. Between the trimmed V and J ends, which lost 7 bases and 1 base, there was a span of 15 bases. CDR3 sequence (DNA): TGTGCCAGCAAGGGAGATGGCGGACGCACAGATACGCAGTATTTT. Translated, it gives CASKGDGGRTDTQYF.

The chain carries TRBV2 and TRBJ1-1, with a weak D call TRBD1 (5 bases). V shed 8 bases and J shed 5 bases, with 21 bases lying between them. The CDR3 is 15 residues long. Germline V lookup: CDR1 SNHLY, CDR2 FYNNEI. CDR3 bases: TGTGCCAGCCGTTATAGTCCCATGGGGCATACTGAAGCTTTCTTT. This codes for CASRYSPMGHTEAFF.

The CDR3 nucleotides are TGCGCCAGCGGCGCCCGGGAGGGTGGCTACGAGCAGTACTTC. This sequence encodes CASGAREGGYEQYF. This sequence joins TRBV5-1 and TRBJ2-7; 8 bases agree with TRBD2. Germline V gene data show CDR1 as SGHRS and CDR2 as YFSETQ. The CDR3 is 14 amino acids. The J segment lost 3 bases and the V segment lost 7 bases, leaving 9 bases of the junction unmatched. Together with reference TRBV5-1 and TRBJ2-7, the CDR3 gives the full variable domain: KAGVTQTPRYLIKTRGQQVTLSCSPISGHRSVSWYQQTPGQGLQFLFEYFSETQRNKGNFPGRFSGRQFSNSRSEMNVSTLELGDSALYLCASGAREGGYEQYFGPGTRLTVT.

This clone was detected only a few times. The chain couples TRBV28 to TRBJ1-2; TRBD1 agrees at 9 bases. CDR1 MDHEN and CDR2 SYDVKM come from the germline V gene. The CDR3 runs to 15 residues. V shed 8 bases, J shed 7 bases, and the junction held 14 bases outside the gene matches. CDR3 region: CASSSAGQGSRGYTF. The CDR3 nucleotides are TGTGCCAGCTCGTCAGCGGGACAGGGTTCGCGTGGCTACACCTTC.